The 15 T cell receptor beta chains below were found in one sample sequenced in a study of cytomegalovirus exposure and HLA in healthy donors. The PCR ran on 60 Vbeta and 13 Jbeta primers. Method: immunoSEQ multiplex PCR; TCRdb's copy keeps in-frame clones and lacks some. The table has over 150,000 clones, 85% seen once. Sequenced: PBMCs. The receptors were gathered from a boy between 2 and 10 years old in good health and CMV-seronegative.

CDR3 in amino acids: CASSLSVETQYF. The DNA for the CDR3 is TGTGCCAGCAGTTTATCCGTTGAGACCCAGTACTTC. The V call is TRBV28, the J call TRBJ2-5, with D unresolved. The CDR3 runs 12 residues. Germline assignment: CDR1 MDHEN and CDR2 SYDVKM. V gave up 1 base and J gave up 5 bases, with 5 bases separating them.

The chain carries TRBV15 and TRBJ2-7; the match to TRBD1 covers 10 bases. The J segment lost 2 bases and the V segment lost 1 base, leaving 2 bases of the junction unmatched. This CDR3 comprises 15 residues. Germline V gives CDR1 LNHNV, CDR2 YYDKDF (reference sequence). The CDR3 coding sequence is TGTGCCACCAGCAGAGGCGACAGGGGGCCCTACGAGCAGTACTTC. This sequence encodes CATSRGDRGPYEQYF.

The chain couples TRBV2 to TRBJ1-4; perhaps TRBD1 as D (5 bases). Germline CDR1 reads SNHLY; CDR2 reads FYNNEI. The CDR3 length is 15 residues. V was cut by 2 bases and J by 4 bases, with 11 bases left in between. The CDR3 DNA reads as TGTGCCAGCAGTGAACAGGGTTGGCTTAATGAAAAACTGTTTTTT. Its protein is CASSEQGWLNEKLFF.

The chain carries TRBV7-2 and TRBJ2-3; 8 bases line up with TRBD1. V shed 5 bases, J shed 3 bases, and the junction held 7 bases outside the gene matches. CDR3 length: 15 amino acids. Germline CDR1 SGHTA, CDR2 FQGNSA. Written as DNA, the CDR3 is TGTGCCAGCAGCCAGGGGGCAGGGTGGACAGATACGCAGTATTTT. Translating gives CASSQGAGWTDTQYF.

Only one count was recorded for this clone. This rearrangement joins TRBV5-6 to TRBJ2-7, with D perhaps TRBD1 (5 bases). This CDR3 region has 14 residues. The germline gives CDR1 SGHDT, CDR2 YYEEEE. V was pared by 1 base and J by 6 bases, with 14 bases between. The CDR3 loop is CASSLPLRGAEQYF. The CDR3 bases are TGTGCCAGCAGCTTGCCCCTTAGGGGTGCCGAGCAGTACTTC.

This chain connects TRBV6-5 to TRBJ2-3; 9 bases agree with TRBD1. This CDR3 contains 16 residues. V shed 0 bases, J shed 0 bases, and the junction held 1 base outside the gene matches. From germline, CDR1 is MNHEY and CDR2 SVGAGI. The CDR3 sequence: CASSYSGTGSTDTQYF. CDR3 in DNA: TGTGCCAGCAGTTACTCGGGGACAGGGAGCACAGATACGCAGTATTTT.

CDR3 amino acids: CASSGGGTSGSYNEQFF. The CDR3 DNA follows: TGCGCCAGCAGCGGGGGGGGGACTAGCGGGAGCTACAATGAGCAGTTCTTC. The V and J genes are TRBV5-1 and TRBJ2-1, with 14 bases lining up with TRBD2. CDR1 SGHRS and CDR2 YFSETQ come from the germline V gene. V lost 4 bases to trimming and J lost 3 bases; unmatched junction nucleotides: 6. CDR3 length: 17 residues.

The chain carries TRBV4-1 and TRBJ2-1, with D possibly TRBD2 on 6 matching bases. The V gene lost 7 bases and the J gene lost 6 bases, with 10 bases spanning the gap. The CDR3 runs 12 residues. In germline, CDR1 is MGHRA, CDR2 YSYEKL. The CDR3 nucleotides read TGCGCCAGCAATCGGAGGGTCAATGAGCAGTTCTTC. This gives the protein CASNRRVNEQFF.

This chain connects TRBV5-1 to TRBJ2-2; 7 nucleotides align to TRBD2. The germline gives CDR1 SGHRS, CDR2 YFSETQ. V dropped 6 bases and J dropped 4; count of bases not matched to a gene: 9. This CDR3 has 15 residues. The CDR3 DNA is TGCGCCAGCACCTCAAGGGGCGGGGGCACCGGGGAGCTGTTTTTT. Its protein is CASTSRGGGTGELFF.

Written as DNA, the CDR3 is TGTGCCTGCGGGGCGGAGAGCTCCTACAATGAGCAGTTCTTC. Its translation: CACGAESSYNEQFF. The genes are TRBV7-2 and TRBJ2-1; weak D call: TRBD2 (6 bases). The V and J ends lost 11 bases and 0 bases respectively, with 14 bases between them. This CDR3 is built from 14 residues. Per germline, CDR1 SGHTA and CDR2 FQGNSA.

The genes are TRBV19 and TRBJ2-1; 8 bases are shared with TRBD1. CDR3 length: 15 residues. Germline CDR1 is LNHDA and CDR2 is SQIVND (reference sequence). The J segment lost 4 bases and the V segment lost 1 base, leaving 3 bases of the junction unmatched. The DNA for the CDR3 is TGTGCCAGTAGTATAGGTCGGGACAGGTACAATGAGCAGTTCTTC. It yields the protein CASSIGRDRYNEQFF.

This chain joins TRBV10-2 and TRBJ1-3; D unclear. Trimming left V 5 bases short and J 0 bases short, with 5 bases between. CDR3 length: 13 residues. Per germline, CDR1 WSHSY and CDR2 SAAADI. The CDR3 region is CASSWASGNTIYF. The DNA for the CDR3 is TGCGCCAGCAGTTGGGCCTCTGGAAACACCATATATTTT.

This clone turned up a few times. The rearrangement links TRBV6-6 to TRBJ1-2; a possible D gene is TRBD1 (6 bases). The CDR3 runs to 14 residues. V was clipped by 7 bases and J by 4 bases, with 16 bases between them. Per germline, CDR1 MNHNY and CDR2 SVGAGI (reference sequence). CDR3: CASTQQGWSYGYTF. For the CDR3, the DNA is TGTGCCAGCACCCAACAGGGCTGGAGCTATGGCTACACCTTC.

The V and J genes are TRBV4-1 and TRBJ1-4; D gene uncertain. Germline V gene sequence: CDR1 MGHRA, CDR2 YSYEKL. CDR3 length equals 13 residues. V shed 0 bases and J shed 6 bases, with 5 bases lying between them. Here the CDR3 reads CASSQDGDEKLFF. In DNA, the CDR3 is TGCGCCAGCAGCCAAGACGGGGATGAAAAACTGTTTTTT.

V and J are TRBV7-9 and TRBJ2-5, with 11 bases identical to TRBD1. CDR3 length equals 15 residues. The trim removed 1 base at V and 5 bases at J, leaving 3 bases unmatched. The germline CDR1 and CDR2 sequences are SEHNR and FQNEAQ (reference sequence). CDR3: CASSLGWTGGETQYF. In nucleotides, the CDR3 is TGTGCCAGCAGCTTAGGTTGGACAGGGGGCGAGACCCAGTACTTC.